The T cell receptor (beta chain) under discussion was sequenced for a study of blood T cell repertoires in COVID-19. Study in general: COVID-19 samples from acute and convalescent phases originated in the United States, Italy and Spain.

This CDR3 comprises 14 residues. Unmatched junction bases numbered 8, after V lost 6 bases and J lost 5 bases. In germline, CDR1 is LNHDA, CDR2 SQIVND (reference sequence). Sequencing used immunoSEQ multiplex PCR; TCRdb keeps in-frame clones, though not all of them. The repertoire holds roughly 230,000 clones, roughly 84% seen once, with less than 8% in the top ten. This chain uses TRBV19 with TRBJ1-1, with 8 bases that match TRBD1. Sequenced input: peripheral blood. This TCR was recovered from a woman in her forties or fifties with acute or convalescent COVID-19. The CDR3 region is CASSPDREGTEAFF. The CDR3 nucleotides read TGTGCCAGTAGCCCGGACAGGGAAGGAACTGAAGCTTTCTTT.